This T cell receptor (beta chain) was retrieved from a study of cytomegalovirus exposure and HLA in healthy donors. General study findings and limits: HLA allele associations emerged for roughly 16,000 TCR beta sequences in a later analysis, at 0.05 false discovery rate. Indistinguishability led to the exclusion of some V segments, TRBV6-2 and TRBV6-3 included.

Per the germline V gene, CDR1 is SNHLY and CDR2 is FYNNEI. V was pared by 2 bases and J by 3 bases, with 6 bases between. The CDR3 is 13 amino acids. Details on this clone: What it recognizes is unknown.

PCR primers comprised 60 Vbeta and 13 Jbeta primers. Generated by immunoSEQ multiplex PCR, the TCRdb table keeps only in-frame clones and is missing some. The sample contains some 180,000 clones, about 13% of which appear only once. Source material: PBMCs. The sequence came from a man aged 50 to 60 in good health and CMV-seropositive. The rearrangement joins TRBV2 to TRBJ2-3, with D possibly TRBD1 on 6 matching bases. CDR3 DNA sequence: TGTGCCAGCAGTGAACAGGGGACAGATACGCAGTATTTT. Its translation is CASSEQGTDTQYF.